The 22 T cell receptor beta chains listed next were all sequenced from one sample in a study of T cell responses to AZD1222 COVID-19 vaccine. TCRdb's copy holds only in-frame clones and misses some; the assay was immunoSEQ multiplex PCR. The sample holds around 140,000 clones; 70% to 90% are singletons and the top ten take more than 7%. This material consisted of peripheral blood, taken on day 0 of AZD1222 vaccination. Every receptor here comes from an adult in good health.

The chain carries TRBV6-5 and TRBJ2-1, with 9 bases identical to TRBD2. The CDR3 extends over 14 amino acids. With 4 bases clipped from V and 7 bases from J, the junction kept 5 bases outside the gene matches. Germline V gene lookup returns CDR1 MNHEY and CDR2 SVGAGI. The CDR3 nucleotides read TGTGCCAGCAGTTTCAGCGGGAGGTTTAATGAGCAGTTCTTC. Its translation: CASSFSGRFNEQFF.

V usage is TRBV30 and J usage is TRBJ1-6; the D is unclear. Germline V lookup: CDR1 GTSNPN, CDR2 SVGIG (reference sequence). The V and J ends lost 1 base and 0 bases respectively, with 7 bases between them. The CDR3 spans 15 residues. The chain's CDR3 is CAWSAGSSYNSPLHF. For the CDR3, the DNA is TGTGCCTGGAGTGCTGGAAGCTCCTATAATTCACCCCTCCACTTT.

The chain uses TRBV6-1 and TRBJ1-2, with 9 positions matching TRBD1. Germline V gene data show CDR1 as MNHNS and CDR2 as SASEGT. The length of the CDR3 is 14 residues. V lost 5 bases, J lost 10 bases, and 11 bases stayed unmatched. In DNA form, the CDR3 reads TGTGCCAGCAGTCCCCCGGGACAGGGAGTCGTCTACACCTTC. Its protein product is CASSPPGQGVVYTF.

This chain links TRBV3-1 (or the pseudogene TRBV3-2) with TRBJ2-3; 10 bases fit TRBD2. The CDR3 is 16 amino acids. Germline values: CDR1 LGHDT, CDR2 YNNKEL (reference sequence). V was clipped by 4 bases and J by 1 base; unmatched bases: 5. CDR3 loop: CASSPAGGGGTDTQYF. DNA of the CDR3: TGTGCCAGCAGCCCAGCGGGGGGGGGTGGCACAGATACGCAGTATTTT.

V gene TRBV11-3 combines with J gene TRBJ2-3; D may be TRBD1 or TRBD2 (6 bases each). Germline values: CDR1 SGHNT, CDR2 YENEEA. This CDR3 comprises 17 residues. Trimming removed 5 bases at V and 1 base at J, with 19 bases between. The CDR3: CASSPEGGRGGTDTQYF. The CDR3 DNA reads TGTGCCAGCAGCCCCGAGGGGGGAAGAGGTGGCACAGATACGCAGTATTTT.

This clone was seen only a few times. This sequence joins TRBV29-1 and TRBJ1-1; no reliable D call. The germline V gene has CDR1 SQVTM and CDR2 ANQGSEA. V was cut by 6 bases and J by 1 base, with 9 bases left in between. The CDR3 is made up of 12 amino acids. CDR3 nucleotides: TGCAGCGTCCCCGACTCGAACACTGAAGCTTTCTTT. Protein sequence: CSVPDSNTEAFF.

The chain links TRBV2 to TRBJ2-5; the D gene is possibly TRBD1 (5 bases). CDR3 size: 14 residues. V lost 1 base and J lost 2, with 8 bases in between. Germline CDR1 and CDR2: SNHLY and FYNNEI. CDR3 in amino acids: CASSEGQWQETQYF. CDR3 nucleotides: TGTGCCAGCAGTGAAGGACAGTGGCAAGAGACCCAGTACTTC. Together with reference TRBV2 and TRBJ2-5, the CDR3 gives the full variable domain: EPEVTQTPSHQVTQMGQEVILRCVPISNHLYFYWYRQILGQKVEFLVSFYNNEISEKSEIFDDQFSVERPDGSNFTLKIRSTKLEDSAMYFCASSEGQWQETQYFGPGTRLLVL.

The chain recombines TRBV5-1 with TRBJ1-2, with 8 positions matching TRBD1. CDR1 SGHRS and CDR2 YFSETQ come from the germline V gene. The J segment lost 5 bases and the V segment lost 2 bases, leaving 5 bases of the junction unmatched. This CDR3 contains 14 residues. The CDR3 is CASSFRGPEYGYTF. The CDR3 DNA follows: TGCGCCAGCAGCTTCAGGGGGCCGGAATATGGCTACACCTTC.

CDR3 DNA: TGTGCCAGCAGCTTGGTCAGGGGCTCCTACAATGAGCAGTTCTTC. This translates into CASSLVRGSYNEQFF. This rearrangement joins TRBV5-4 to TRBJ2-1; weak D call: TRBD1 (6 bases). Germline lookup yields CDR1 SGHNT and CDR2 YYREEE (reference sequence). This CDR3 is 15 amino acids long. Trimming took off 0 bases at V and 0 bases at J, with 7 bases between the two ends.

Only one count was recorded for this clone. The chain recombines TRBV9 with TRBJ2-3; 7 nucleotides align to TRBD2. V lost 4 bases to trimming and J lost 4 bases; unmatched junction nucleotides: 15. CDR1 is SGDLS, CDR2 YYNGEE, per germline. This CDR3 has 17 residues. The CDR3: CASSPRSRGGTPDTQYF. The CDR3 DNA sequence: TGTGCCAGCAGCCCCCGTTCCCGGGGAGGGACCCCAGATACGCAGTATTTT.

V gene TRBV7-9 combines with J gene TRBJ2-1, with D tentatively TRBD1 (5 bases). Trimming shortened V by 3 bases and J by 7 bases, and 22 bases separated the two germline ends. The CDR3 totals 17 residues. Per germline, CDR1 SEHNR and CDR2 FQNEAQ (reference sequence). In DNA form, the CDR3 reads TGTGCCAGCAGCTTTAACTTAGAACAGGTGAATGGGAATGAGCAGTTCTTC. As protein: CASSFNLEQVNGNEQFF.

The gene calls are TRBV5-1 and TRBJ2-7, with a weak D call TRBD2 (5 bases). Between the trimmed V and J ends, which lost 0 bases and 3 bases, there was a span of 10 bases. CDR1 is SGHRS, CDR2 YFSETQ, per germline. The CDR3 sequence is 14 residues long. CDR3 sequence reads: CASSLELGSYEQYF. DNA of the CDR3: TGCGCCAGCAGCTTGGAGTTGGGGAGCTACGAGCAGTACTTC.

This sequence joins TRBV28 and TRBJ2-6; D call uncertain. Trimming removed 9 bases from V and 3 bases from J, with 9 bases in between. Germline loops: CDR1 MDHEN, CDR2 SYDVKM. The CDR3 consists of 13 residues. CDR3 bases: TGTGCCAGTATGGTCGGTGGGGCCAACGTCCTGACTTTC. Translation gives CASMVGGANVLTF.

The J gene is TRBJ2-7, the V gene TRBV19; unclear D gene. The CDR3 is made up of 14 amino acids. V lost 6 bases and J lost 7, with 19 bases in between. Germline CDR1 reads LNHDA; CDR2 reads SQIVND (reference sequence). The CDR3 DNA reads TGTGCCAGTAGGGGCAGGTATAGTAACTTGGAGCAGTACTTC. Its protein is CASRGRYSNLEQYF.

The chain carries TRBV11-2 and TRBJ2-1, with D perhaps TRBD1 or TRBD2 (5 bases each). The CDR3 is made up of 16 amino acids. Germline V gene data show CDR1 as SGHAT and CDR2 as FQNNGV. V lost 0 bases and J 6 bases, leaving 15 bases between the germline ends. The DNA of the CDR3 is TGTGCCAGCAGCTTAGAGGGATACCCGAGGGGCAATGAGCAGTTCTTC. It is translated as CASSLEGYPRGNEQFF.

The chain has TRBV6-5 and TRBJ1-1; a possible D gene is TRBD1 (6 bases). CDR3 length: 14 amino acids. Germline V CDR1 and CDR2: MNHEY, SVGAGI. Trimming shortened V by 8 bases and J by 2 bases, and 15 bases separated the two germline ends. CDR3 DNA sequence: TGTGCCAGCCTTTGGGGGCAGGGTAACACTGAAGCTTTCTTT. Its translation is CASLWGQGNTEAFF.

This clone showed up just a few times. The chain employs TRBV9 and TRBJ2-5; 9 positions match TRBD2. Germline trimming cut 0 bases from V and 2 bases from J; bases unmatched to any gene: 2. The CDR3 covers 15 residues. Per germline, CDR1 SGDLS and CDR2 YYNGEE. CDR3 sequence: CASSVEGLAQETQYF. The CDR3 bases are TGTGCCAGCAGCGTAGAAGGACTAGCGCAAGAGACCCAGTACTTC.

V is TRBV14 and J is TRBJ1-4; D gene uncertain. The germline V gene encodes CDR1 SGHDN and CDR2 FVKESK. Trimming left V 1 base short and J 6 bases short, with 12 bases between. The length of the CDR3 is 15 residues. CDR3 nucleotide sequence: TGTGCCAGCAGCCAAGGACGAGGAGGATATGAAAAACTGTTTTTT. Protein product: CASSQGRGGYEKLFF. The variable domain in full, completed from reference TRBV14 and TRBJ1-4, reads EAGVTQFPSHSVIEKGQTVTLRCDPISGHDNLYWYRRVMGKEIKFLLHFVKESKQDESGMPNNRFLAERTGGTYSTLKVQPAELEDSGVYFCASSQGRGGYEKLFFGSGTQLSVL.

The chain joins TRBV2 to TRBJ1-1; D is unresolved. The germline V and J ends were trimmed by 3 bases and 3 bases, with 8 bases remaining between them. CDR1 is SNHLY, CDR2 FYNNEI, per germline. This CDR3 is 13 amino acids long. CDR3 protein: CASSEGSYTEAFF. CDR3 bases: TGTGCCAGCAGTGAGGGGAGCTACACTGAAGCTTTCTTT.

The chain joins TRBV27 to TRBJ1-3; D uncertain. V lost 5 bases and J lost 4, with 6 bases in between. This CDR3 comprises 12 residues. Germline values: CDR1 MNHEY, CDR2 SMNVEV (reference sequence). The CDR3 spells CASSLGGNTIYF. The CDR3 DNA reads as TGTGCCAGCAGTCTCGGAGGAAACACCATATATTTT.

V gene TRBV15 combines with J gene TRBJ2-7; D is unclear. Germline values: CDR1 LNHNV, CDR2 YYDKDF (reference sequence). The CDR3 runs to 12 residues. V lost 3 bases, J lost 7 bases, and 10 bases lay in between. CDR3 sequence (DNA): TGTGCCACCAGCAGCGCCCCTGGGGAGCAGTACTTC. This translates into CATSSAPGEQYF. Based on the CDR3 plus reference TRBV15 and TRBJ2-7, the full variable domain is DAMVIQNPRYQVTQFGKPVTLSCSQTLNHNVMYWYQQKSSQAPKLLFHYYDKDFNNEADTPDNFQSRRPNTSFCFLDIRSPGLGDTAMYLCATSSAPGEQYFGPGTRLTVT.

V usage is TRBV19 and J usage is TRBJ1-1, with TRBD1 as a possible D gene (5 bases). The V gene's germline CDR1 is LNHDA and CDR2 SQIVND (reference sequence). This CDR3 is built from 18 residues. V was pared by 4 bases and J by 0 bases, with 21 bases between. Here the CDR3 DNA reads TGTGCCAGTAGTACCCCGACAGACTATAACACGATGAACACTGAAGCTTTCTTT. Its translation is CASSTPTDYNTMNTEAFF.